This entry lists 20 T cell receptor beta chains sequenced from one sample in a study of type 1 and type 2 diabetes patients. Amplification started from genomic DNA. The TCR beta CDR3 region was amplified using 30 forward and 13 reverse primers. Each CDR3 protein gets one entry after TCRdb re-called the multiplex PCR reads with MiXCR. Of about 250,000 distinct CDR3 sequences listed, more than 45% were seen once; the top ten hold roughly 15%. Sequencing used peripheral blood mononuclear cells (PBMCs). These receptors were collected from a man younger than 30 with type 2 diabetes.

The V and J genes are TRBV7-6 and TRBJ1-2, with unresolved D. Germline CDR1 SGHVS, CDR2 FNYEAQ. This CDR3 is built from 13 residues. V lost 10 bases and J lost 2, with 14 bases in between. CDR3 DNA: TGTGCCACCAGTGAGTCACAGAACTATGGCTACACCTTC. Its translation: CATSESQNYGYTF.

The V and J genes are TRBV12-3 or TRBV12-4 and TRBJ1-5; D gene uncertain. The CDR3 loop spans 15 amino acids. V was cut by 3 bases and J by 5 bases, with 14 bases left in between. The CDR3 region has the DNA TGTGCCAGCAGTTTGGCCTTTGGGAGGGATCAGCCCCAGCATTTT. Translating it yields CASSLAFGRDQPQHF.

This clonotype was counted between two and nine times. As DNA, the CDR3 is TGCGCCAGCAGCACGGACACACCTAACACTGAAGCTTTCTTT. Amino acids: CASSTDTPNTEAFF. The chain has TRBV5-1 and TRBJ1-1; the D gene is possibly TRBD1 (5 bases). CDR1 and CDR2 (germline): SGHRS, YFSETQ. The V end was cut by 4 bases, the J end by 2 bases, with 12 bases between. There are 14 residues in the CDR3.

V usage is TRBV20-1 and J usage is TRBJ2-7; TRBD1 agrees at 10 bases. CDR1 and CDR2 from the germline V gene are DFQATT and SNEGSKA (reference sequence). The junction had 10 bases not matched to a gene; V was cut back by 2 bases and J by 6 bases. This CDR3 has 15 residues. CDR3 loop: CSARSTGGVVFEQYF. CDR3 in DNA: TGCAGTGCTAGATCGACAGGGGGCGTTGTGTTCGAGCAGTACTTC.

J is TRBJ2-7 and V is TRBV20-1; 9 bases align to TRBD2. CDR3 length: 14 amino acids. The V gene's germline CDR1 is DFQATT and CDR2 SNEGSKA (reference sequence). After removal of 6 bases from V and 0 bases from J, the junction contained 6 bases not matched to a gene. CDR3 loop: CSAAGTSSSYEQYF. The CDR3 region has the DNA TGCAGTGCGGCCGGGACTAGCAGCTCCTACGAGCAGTACTTC.

This clonotype was found a few times. The chain joins TRBV7-3 to TRBJ2-7, with a tentative D call TRBD2 (5 bases). Trimming left V 5 bases short and J 2 bases short, with 16 bases between. Germline V gene data show CDR1 as SGHTA and CDR2 as FQGTGA. The CDR3 sequence is 15 residues long. This chain's CDR3 is CASSPDPGSAYEQYF. In nucleotides, the CDR3 is TGTGCCAGCAGCCCCGACCCGGGATCTGCCTACGAGCAGTACTTC.

This rearrangement joins TRBV29-1 to TRBJ2-7; no firm D call. CDR3 length equals 12 residues. Germline V lookup: CDR1 SQVTM, CDR2 ANQGSEA. CDR3 sequence: CSERTDGDEQYF. The CDR3, as DNA: TGCAGTGAACGGACGGATGGAGACGAGCAGTACTTC.

This chain connects TRBV19 to TRBJ2-3; unclear D gene. CDR1 and CDR2 (germline): LNHDA, SQIVND (reference sequence). V was pared by 7 bases and J by 6 bases, with 17 bases between. The CDR3 is 14 amino acids. CDR3 protein: CASTEAGFSDTQYF. As DNA, the CDR3 is TGTGCCAGTACTGAGGCAGGTTTTAGTGATACGCAGTATTTT. Drawing the rest from reference TRBV19 and TRBJ2-3, the complete variable domain is DGGITQSPKYLFRKEGQNVTLSCEQNLNHDAMYWYRQDPGQGLRLIYYSQIVNDFQKGDIAEGYSVSREKKESFPLTVTSAQKNPTAFYLCASTEAGFSDTQYFGPGTRLTVL.

The chain uses TRBV2 and TRBJ1-1; D might be TRBD1 (5 bases). CDR1 SNHLY and CDR2 FYNNEI come from the germline V gene. The CDR3 runs to 13 residues. V dropped 6 bases and J dropped 3 bases, with 11 bases sitting between them. This chain's CDR3 is CASRDTIDTEAFF. As DNA, the CDR3 is TGTGCCAGCAGGGACACAATCGACACTGAAGCTTTCTTT.

This clonotype was counted between two and nine times. This chain joins TRBV19 and TRBJ1-2; possible D gene TRBD1, 5 bases. The V and J ends lost 7 bases and 7 bases respectively, with 19 bases between them. This CDR3 spans 14 amino acids. Germline CDR1 LNHDA, CDR2 SQIVND (reference sequence). The CDR3 DNA reads TGTGCCAGTAATGATGGGGACGGCTTGCTTGGCTACACCTTC. Translated: CASNDGDGLLGYTF.

The chain employs TRBV10-3 and TRBJ1-3, with D maybe TRBD1 (5 bases). The CDR3 runs 14 residues. The V end was cut by 3 bases, the J end by 4 bases, with 10 bases between. Germline assignment: CDR1 ENHRY and CDR2 SYGVKD. In nucleotides, the CDR3 is TGTGCCATCAGTGAAGCAGGGCCAGGAAACACCATATATTTT. Translating it yields CAISEAGPGNTIYF.

This chain connects TRBV30 to TRBJ1-1; D is unclear. V gave up 4 bases and J gave up 7 bases, with 16 bases separating them. The V gene's germline CDR1 is GTSNPN and CDR2 SVGIG (reference sequence). The CDR3 contains 13 residues. The CDR3 here is CAWTLGGWGEAFF. CDR3 nucleotide sequence: TGTGCCTGGACTCTTGGCGGGTGGGGTGAAGCTTTCTTT.

The chain carries TRBV28 and TRBJ1-2; D possibly corresponds to TRBD1 (6 bases). The V end lost 4 bases, the J end lost 4 bases, and 13 bases lay between the germline ends. This CDR3 contains 14 residues. Germline values: CDR1 MDHEN, CDR2 SYDVKM. CDR3 sequence reads: CASSSLGGGYGYTF. The CDR3 nucleotides read TGTGCCAGCAGTTCCCTAGGGGGGGGCTATGGCTACACCTTC.

The rearrangement joins TRBV14 to TRBJ2-7, with TRBD2 as a possible D gene (6 bases). Trimming cost V 6 bases and J 2 bases, with 11 bases left between them. CDR1 SGHDN and CDR2 FVKESK come from the germline V gene. The CDR3 has 13 amino acids. The CDR3 is CASRRDRTYEQYF. CDR3 sequence (DNA): TGTGCCAGCAGGCGGGACCGCACCTACGAGCAGTACTTC.

This clonotype was counted a few times. The V gene is TRBV6-5, the J gene TRBJ1-1, with 8 bases that match TRBD1. This CDR3 is 12 amino acids long. Germline V CDR1 and CDR2: MNHEY, SVGAGI. The V segment lost 4 bases and the J segment 10 bases; nucleotides outside the gene matches: 5. The CDR3, as DNA: TGTGCCAGCAGTTCATTACAGGGGGGAGCTTTCTTT. Its translation is CASSSLQGGAFF.

This clonotype was observed a handful of times. The chain uses TRBV20-1 and TRBJ1-2; the D gene is possibly TRBD1 (5 bases). From germline, CDR1 is DFQATT and CDR2 SNEGSKA (reference sequence). The CDR3 is 13 amino acids. V lost 3 bases, J lost 2 bases, and 10 bases lay in between. The CDR3 region is CSASLGDNYGYTF. The CDR3, as DNA: TGCAGTGCTAGTTTGGGGGACAACTATGGCTACACCTTC.

This clonotype was seen only a few times. The chain couples TRBV6-1 to TRBJ1-6; D is ambiguous. Trimming left V 2 bases short and J 7 bases short, with 9 bases between. The CDR3 extends over 14 amino acids. The germline CDR1 and CDR2 sequences are MNHNS and SASEGT. Here the CDR3 DNA reads TGTGCCAGCAGTGAACGCCCAGAGAATTCACCCCTCCACTTT. Protein sequence: CASSERPENSPLHF.

There are a few counts of this clonotype. The J gene is TRBJ2-5, the V gene TRBV19, with 8 bases matching TRBD1. V shed 4 bases, J shed 3 bases, and the junction held 4 bases outside the gene matches. CDR1 is LNHDA, CDR2 SQIVND, per germline (reference sequence). There are 14 residues in the CDR3. The chain's CDR3 is CASSTLGQEETQYF. In DNA form, the CDR3 reads TGTGCCAGTAGTACATTGGGACAGGAAGAGACCCAGTACTTC.

V usage is TRBV9 and J usage is TRBJ1-2; D unresolved. Germline CDR1 SGDLS, CDR2 YYNGEE. CDR3 size: 16 residues. Deletions cut 0 bases from V and 3 bases from J, with 15 bases between. CDR3 nucleotides: TGTGCCAGCAGCGTAGGGTTTTCGGGGTCTTACTATGGCTACACCTTC. Its translation is CASSVGFSGSYYGYTF.

The sample holds a few counts of this clonotype. The chain carries TRBV29-1 and TRBJ1-1; perhaps TRBD1 as D (6 bases). CDR1 and CDR2 (germline): SQVTM, ANQGSEA. CDR3 length: 12 residues. With 4 bases removed from V and 4 bases from J, the gap between germline ends came to 10 bases. For the CDR3, the DNA is TGCAGCGTTGGATCGGGGGCCACTGAAGCTTTCTTT. It yields the protein CSVGSGATEAFF.